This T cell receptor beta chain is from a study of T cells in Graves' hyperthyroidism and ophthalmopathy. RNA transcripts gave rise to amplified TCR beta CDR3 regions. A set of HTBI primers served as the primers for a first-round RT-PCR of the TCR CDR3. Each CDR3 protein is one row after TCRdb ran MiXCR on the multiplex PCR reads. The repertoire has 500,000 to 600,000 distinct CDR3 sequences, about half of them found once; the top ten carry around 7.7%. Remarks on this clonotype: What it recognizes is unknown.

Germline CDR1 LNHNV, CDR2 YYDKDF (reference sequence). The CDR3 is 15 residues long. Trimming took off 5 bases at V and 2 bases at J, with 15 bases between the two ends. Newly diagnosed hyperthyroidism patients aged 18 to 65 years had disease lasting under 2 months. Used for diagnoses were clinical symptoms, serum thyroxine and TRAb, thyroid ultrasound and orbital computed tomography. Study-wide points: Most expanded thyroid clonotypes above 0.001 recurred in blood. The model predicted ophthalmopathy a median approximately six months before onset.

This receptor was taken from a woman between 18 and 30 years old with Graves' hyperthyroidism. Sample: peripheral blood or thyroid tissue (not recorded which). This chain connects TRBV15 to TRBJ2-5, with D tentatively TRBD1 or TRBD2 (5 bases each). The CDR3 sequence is CATSERTGPQETQYF. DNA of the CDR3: TGTGCCACCAGCGAGCGTACGGGACCACAAGAGACCCAGTACTTC.